What follows describes a single TCR beta chain. This sample is drawn from a study of blood T cell repertoires in COVID-19. Study details: Both acute and convalescent COVID-19 samples were obtained from the United States, Italy and Spain. The cDNA or gDNA used as material had been derived from T cells, B-cell-depleted T cells, or PBMCs.

In the authors' methods: Estimation of nucleated cell counts was performed using reference gene primer amplification. TCRdb keeps only in-frame clones here, not all; method: immunoSEQ multiplex PCR. V and J calls and clone size are copied from that table; D and trimming were computed from the DNA. In the table there are roughly 200,000 clones, 75% to 85% of which are singletons. Seattle participants joined during active infection and were tracked over time. The CDR3 extends over 16 amino acids. The germline V and J ends were trimmed by 3 bases and 3 bases, with 16 bases remaining between them. Per the germline V gene, CDR1 is SGHAT and CDR2 is FQNNGV.

The source material was peripheral blood. The source of this sequence is a woman aged 25 to 45 with COVID-19, enrolled during active disease. The chain recombines TRBV11-2 with TRBJ2-3; tentative D call: TRBD1 (6 bases). The CDR3 is CASSFRRGRITDTQYF. The CDR3 DNA follows: TGTGCCAGCAGCTTTCGCAGGGGTCGGATTACAGATACGCAGTATTTT.